These 29 T cell receptor beta chains came from one sample sequenced in a study of blood T cell repertoires in COVID-19. Measured with immunoSEQ multiplex PCR; TCRdb has only the in-frame clones, and not every one. Among about 90,000 clones, about nine tenths were seen once, and the ten largest hold 5.1%. Sequencing input: peripheral blood. Source of these receptors: a man aged 50 or older with acute or convalescent COVID-19.

The rearrangement joins TRBV19 to TRBJ2-3, with 9 bases lining up with TRBD1. Germline assignment: CDR1 LNHDA and CDR2 SQIVND (reference sequence). The CDR3 is made up of 15 amino acids. With 3 bases clipped from V and 4 bases from J, the junction kept 5 bases outside the gene matches. The CDR3 DNA sequence: TGTGCCAGTAGTATTACAGGGGGCAGGGCAGATACGCAGTATTTT. It is translated as CASSITGGRADTQYF.

The chain links TRBV5-1 to TRBJ1-2; the D is unclear. This CDR3 comprises 14 residues. Looked up from germline, CDR1 is SGHRS and CDR2 is YFSETQ. Trimming took off 0 bases at V and 3 bases at J, with 9 bases between the two ends. This chain's CDR3 is CASSLVGEDYGYTF. CDR3 DNA sequence: TGCGCCAGCAGCTTGGTCGGGGAGGACTATGGCTACACCTTC.

The V and J genes are TRBV4-1 and TRBJ2-2, with D hard to call. Trimming cost V 4 bases and J 1 base, with 4 bases left between them. The CDR3 runs 13 residues. Per germline, CDR1 MGHRA and CDR2 YSYEKL. As DNA, the CDR3 is TGCGCCAGCAGCCCACAGAACACCGGGGAGCTGTTTTTT. This codes for CASSPQNTGELFF.

The chain has TRBV5-1 and TRBJ2-3, with 8 bases that match TRBD1. This CDR3 comprises 16 residues. Trimming cost V 2 bases and J 2 bases; bases outside gene matches: 7. Germline CDR1 and CDR2: SGHRS and YFSETQ. The CDR3 DNA reads as TGCGCCAGCAGCTTAGGACAGGGAATTACCACAGATACGCAGTATTTT. Its translation is CASSLGQGITTDTQYF.

Worth noting for this clone: This specimen includes other DNA sequences encoding the same CDR3. The chain links TRBV3-1 (or the pseudogene TRBV3-2) to TRBJ2-5; 8 positions agree with TRBD1. CDR1 LGHDT and CDR2 YNNKEL come from the germline V gene (reference sequence). With V trimmed by 6 bases and J by 5 bases, 8 bases remained unmatched. CDR3 length: 14 residues. This CDR3 reads CASSPDRGRETQYF. CDR3 nucleotides: TGTGCCAGCAGTCCCGACAGGGGCCGGGAGACCCAGTACTTC.

This chain joins TRBV7-6 and TRBJ2-3, with TRBD2 matching over 14 bases. The CDR3 runs 17 residues. J lost 6 bases, V lost 3 bases, and 8 bases had no gene match. The V gene's germline CDR1 is SGHVS and CDR2 FNYEAQ. This CDR3 reads CASSFIKGLAGADTQYF. The CDR3 nucleotides read TGTGCCAGCAGCTTCATAAAGGGACTAGCGGGAGCGGATACGCAGTATTTT.

J is TRBJ2-3 and V is TRBV18, with no clear D. V gave up 3 bases and J gave up 5 bases, with 9 bases separating them. Germline CDR1 reads KGHSH; CDR2 reads LQKENI. The CDR3 contains 13 residues. The CDR3 protein is CASSPPTGDTQYF. CDR3 DNA: TGTGCCAGCTCACCCCCGACGGGAGATACGCAGTATTTT.

This clone was seen just once. CDR3 sequence reads: CASSVELAGVGELFF. The CDR3 bases are TGTGCCAGCAGCGTAGAGCTAGCGGGAGTTGGGGAGCTGTTTTTT. J is TRBJ2-2 and V is TRBV9, with 10 bases identical to TRBD2. V trimming: 0 bases; J trimming: 8 bases; junction bases outside the gene matches: 4. From germline, CDR1 is SGDLS and CDR2 YYNGEE. CDR3 length: 15 amino acids.

The V gene is TRBV14, the J gene TRBJ2-1, with 8 bases identical to TRBD2. V lost 2 bases and J lost 10; bases outside the gene matches: 10. The CDR3 covers 15 residues. Germline V lookup: CDR1 SGHDN, CDR2 FVKESK. The CDR3 DNA follows: TGTGCCAGCAGCCAATGGGCGGGAGGTGGGGACGAGCAGTTCTTC. Its protein product is CASSQWAGGGDEQFF.

The chain joins TRBV18 to TRBJ1-2, with a tentative D call TRBD1 (5 bases). Looked up from germline, CDR1 is KGHSH and CDR2 is LQKENI. V was clipped by 7 bases and J by 0 bases, with 18 bases between them. This CDR3 is built from 16 residues. The CDR3 DNA is TGTGCCAGCTACACAGGTCCAACATTTTCTAACTATGGCTACACCTTC. Its protein is CASYTGPTFSNYGYTF.

The V gene is TRBV7-9, the J gene TRBJ1-2; 7 nucleotides match TRBD1. Germline V gene data show CDR1 as SEHNR and CDR2 as FQNEAQ (reference sequence). Trimming removed 4 bases from V and 1 base from J; junction bases left unmatched: 3. This CDR3 has 14 amino acids. Here the CDR3 DNA reads TGTGCCAGCAGCTCGGGACAGAATAACTATGGCTACACCTTC. It encodes CASSSGQNNYGYTF.

The chain is built from TRBV4-1 and TRBJ2-1; 11 nucleotides match TRBD1. Trimming removed 5 bases from V and 7 bases from J; junction bases left unmatched: 16. CDR1 is MGHRA and CDR2 is YSYEKL in the germline V gene. There are 18 residues in the CDR3. CDR3 DNA sequence: TGCGCCAGCAGCAGGGACCCGGAGGACAGGGGGCCTGGGAATGAGCAGTTCTTC. It translates to CASSRDPEDRGPGNEQFF.

This CDR3 reads CASSVASGQATQYF. The DNA for the CDR3 is TGTGCCAGCAGCGTAGCTTCGGGACAGGCGACGCAGTATTTT. The gene calls are TRBV9 and TRBJ2-3; 8 bases agree with TRBD1. This CDR3 has 14 residues. The germline gives CDR1 SGDLS, CDR2 YYNGEE. V was pared by 0 bases and J by 9 bases, with 6 bases of the junction left unmatched.

The chain couples TRBV5-1 to TRBJ1-2; D is undetermined. From germline, CDR1 is SGHRS and CDR2 YFSETQ. This CDR3 is built from 13 residues. The V gene lost 0 bases and the J gene lost 3 bases, with 6 bases spanning the gap. CDR3 residues: CASSLGLDYGYTF. CDR3 bases: TGCGCCAGCAGCTTGGGGCTGGACTATGGCTACACCTTC.

J is TRBJ1-2 and V is TRBV29-1; TRBD1 matches at 7 bases. J gave up 2 bases and V 4 bases, and 10 bases lay outside the gene matches. Germline V gives CDR1 SQVTM, CDR2 ANQGSEA. The CDR3 covers 15 residues. The CDR3 here is CSVARRDSGNYGYTF. The DNA of the CDR3 is TGCAGCGTTGCTAGGCGGGACAGCGGGAACTATGGCTACACCTTC.

J is TRBJ1-5 and V is TRBV6-4; D call uncertain. Germline V gene sequence: CDR1 MRHNA, CDR2 SNTAGT. Trimming removed 8 bases from V and 7 bases from J, with 9 bases in between. The CDR3 contains 11 residues. The CDR3: CASRPRQPQHF. The CDR3 nucleotides are TGTGCCAGCCGGCCGCGGCAGCCCCAGCATTTT.

In this sample, this clone turned up once. The V call is TRBV9, the J call TRBJ2-5, with D perhaps TRBD2 (5 bases). CDR1 and CDR2 (germline): SGDLS, YYNGEE. V was pared by 4 bases and J by 5 bases, with 21 bases between. This CDR3 has 16 amino acids. The CDR3 DNA sequence: TGTGCCAGCAGCCCCCTCACTAGTGAGGCTAGGGAGACCCAGTACTTC. Its translation: CASSPLTSEARETQYF.

The V call is TRBV18, the J call TRBJ1-1; 8 bases map to TRBD1. The J segment lost 5 bases and the V segment lost 0 bases, leaving 2 bases of the junction unmatched. The germline CDR1 and CDR2 sequences are KGHSH and LQKENI. The CDR3 sequence is 14 residues long. This CDR3 reads CASSPPRQGTEAFF. The CDR3 DNA follows: TGTGCCAGCTCACCACCGCGACAGGGGACTGAAGCTTTCTTT. Full variable domain (remainder filled in from reference TRBV18 and TRBJ1-1): NAGVMQNPRHLVRRRGQEARLRCSPMKGHSHVYWYRQLPEEGLKFMVYLQKENIIDESGMPKERFSAEFPKEGPSILRIQQVVRGDSAAYFCASSPPRQGTEAFFGQGTRLTVV.

The CDR3 DNA follows: TGTGCCAGCAGCCGCCGGGACTACGGTCCCAATACGCAGTATTTT. It yields the protein CASSRRDYGPNTQYF. The chain uses TRBV3-1 (or the pseudogene TRBV3-2) and TRBJ2-3; 7 bases fit TRBD2. The CDR3 runs 15 residues. Per the germline V gene, CDR1 is LGHDT and CDR2 is YNNKEL (reference sequence). The trim removed 4 bases at V and 7 bases at J, leaving 11 bases unmatched.

This chain uses TRBV6-4 with TRBJ1-5; D is undetermined. The germline V and J ends were trimmed by 4 bases and 7 bases, with 11 bases remaining between them. The germline CDR1 and CDR2 sequences are MRHNA and SNTAGT. The CDR3 runs 13 residues. CDR3 region: CASSAGFSQPQHF. CDR3 nucleotide sequence: TGTGCCAGCAGTGCCGGGTTTAGCCAGCCCCAGCATTTT.

The chain combines TRBV5-1 with TRBJ2-5, with D tentatively TRBD2 (8 bases). This CDR3 spans 14 amino acids. With 4 bases removed from V and 2 bases from J, the gap between germline ends came to 12 bases. Germline lookup yields CDR1 SGHRS and CDR2 YFSETQ. The DNA for the CDR3 is TGCGCCAGCAGCGCGGGGGGACAGCAAGAGACCCAGTACTTC. Amino acids: CASSAGGQQETQYF.

This chain links TRBV7-2 with TRBJ2-3, with TRBD1 matching 10 bases. CDR1 is SGHTA, CDR2 FQGNSA, per germline. Losses at the gene ends were 5 bases for V and 2 bases for J; bases not matched to a gene: 7. The CDR3 is 16 residues long. The CDR3 coding sequence is TGTGCCAGCAGCCTAGAGGGACAGGGGACCACAGATACGCAGTATTTT. Residues: CASSLEGQGTTDTQYF.

V is TRBV29-1 and J is TRBJ2-5; weak D call: TRBD2 (6 bases). CDR3 length equals 12 residues. Germline lookup yields CDR1 SQVTM and CDR2 ANQGSEA. Trimming stripped 4 bases from V and 2 bases from J, with 8 bases between. This CDR3 reads CSVGAGQETQYF. The DNA for the CDR3 is TGCAGCGTTGGGGCGGGGCAAGAGACCCAGTACTTC.

This rearrangement joins TRBV19 to TRBJ2-5; D is unclear. V was trimmed by 3 bases and J by 4 bases, leaving 9 bases between them. This CDR3 is 13 amino acids long. Per the germline V gene, CDR1 is LNHDA and CDR2 is SQIVND (reference sequence). The CDR3 here is CASSIGLTETQYF. Written as DNA, the CDR3 is TGTGCCAGTAGTATTGGTCTAACAGAGACCCAGTACTTC.

This chain uses TRBV9 with TRBJ2-1, with TRBD2 matching 9 bases. V was pared by 2 bases and J by 9 bases, with 6 bases of the junction left unmatched. The CDR3 is made up of 14 amino acids. The germline V gene encodes CDR1 SGDLS and CDR2 YYNGEE. DNA for the CDR3: TGTGCCAGCAGCGTGGCGGGAGGGCCACTTGAGCAGTTCTTC. Protein: CASSVAGGPLEQFF. The full variable domain, completed using reference TRBV9 and TRBJ2-1, is DSGVTQTPKHLITATGQRVTLRCSPRSGDLSVYWYQQSLDQGLQFLIQYYNGEERAKGNILERFSAQQFPDLHSELNLSSLELGDSALYFCASSVAGGPLEQFFGPGTRLTVL.

The chain carries TRBV6-5 and TRBJ2-1; 10 bases are shared with TRBD2. This CDR3 is built from 15 residues. Germline loops: CDR1 MNHEY, CDR2 SVGAGI. V gave up 6 bases and J gave up 4 bases; unmatched junction bases: 6. CDR3 coding DNA: TGTGCCAGCAGGAAGGGACTAGCGACATACAATGAGCAGTTCTTC. Translation gives CASRKGLATYNEQFF.

J is TRBJ2-5 and V is TRBV6-2 or TRBV6-3; 9 nucleotides match TRBD1. Germline-derived CDR1 and CDR2 are MNHEY and SVGEGT. J lost 4 bases, V lost 0 bases, and 9 bases had no gene match. The CDR3 is 17 residues long. CDR3 in DNA: TGTGCCAGCAGTTACTCTACTGGGACAGGGAATGGAGAGACCCAGTACTTC. It is translated as CASSYSTGTGNGETQYF.

This clone was seen only a few times. V usage is TRBV5-4 and J usage is TRBJ1-2; D gene unclear. Trimming took off 0 bases at V and 2 bases at J, with 11 bases between the two ends. The CDR3 is made up of 15 amino acids. Germline CDR1 SGHNT, CDR2 YYREEE (reference sequence). For the CDR3, the DNA is TGTGCCAGCAGCTTGGCCGGGATAGGGAACTATGGCTACACCTTC. Protein product: CASSLAGIGNYGYTF.

This clone came up once. The chain couples TRBV12-3 or TRBV12-4 to TRBJ1-5; D unclear. V was pared by 5 bases and J by 4 bases, with 9 bases between. The CDR3 runs to 13 residues. The CDR3 nucleotides read TGTGCCAGCAGTGTCAGTCAGAATCAGCCCCAGCATTTT. It codes for CASSVSQNQPQHF.